This TCR beta chain was retrieved from a study of T cells in Graves' hyperthyroidism and ophthalmopathy. In making diagnoses, clinical symptoms, serum thyroxine and TRAb, thyroid ultrasound and orbital computed tomography were all used. CDR3 length: 18 amino acids. CDR1 MDHEN and CDR2 SYDVKM come from the germline V gene. Trimming removed 1 base from V and 1 base from J; junction bases left unmatched: 3. TCR beta CDR3 regions were amplified from RNA. HTBI primers were the set used in a first-round RT-PCR of the TCR CDR3. One entry per CDR3 protein, called by TCRdb with MiXCR from the multiplex PCR reads. The sample lists about 640,000 distinct CDR3 sequences, around 21% occurring once.

The receptor was derived from a man aged 30-40 years with Graves' ophthalmopathy. Sequenced material: blood. The chain uses TRBV28 and TRBJ2-2; the match to TRBD2 covers 13 bases. DNA of the CDR3: TGTGCCAGCAGTTTATTGACTAGCGGGGGGAGGAACACCGGGGAGCTGTTTTTT. It yields the protein CASSLLTSGGRNTGELFF. The full variable domain, with the rest looked up from reference TRBV28 and TRBJ2-2, is DVKVTQSSRYLVKRTGEKVFLECVQDMDHENMFWYRQDPGLGLRLIYFSYDVKMKEKGDIPEGYSVSREKKERFSLILESASTNQTSMYLCASSLLTSGGRNTGELFFGEGSRLTVL.